This T cell receptor beta chain was profiled in a study of blood T cell repertoires in COVID-19. About the research overall: COVID-19 samples, acute and convalescent, were from the United States, Italy and Spain. Sample material is recorded as cDNA or gDNA derived from T cells, B-cell-depleted T cells, or PBMCs.

V shed 1 base and J shed 5 bases, with 17 bases lying between them. CDR1 is LGHNA and CDR2 is YSLEER in the germline V gene. The CDR3 contains 16 residues. Original methodology: Reference gene primer amplification yielded estimated nucleated cell counts. Generated by immunoSEQ multiplex PCR, the TCRdb table keeps only in-frame clones and is missing some. D and trimming come from the DNA, and the V and J calls and clone size come from that table. The sample records a few hundred thousand clones, about 86% being singletons. Sequenced sample: peripheral blood. The origin of this receptor is a man older than 75 with acute or convalescent COVID-19. The rearrangement links TRBV4-3 to TRBJ1-2; possibly TRBD1 for D (5 bases). The CDR3 loop is CASSQVQVTASYGYTF. The DNA for the CDR3 is TGCGCCAGCAGCCAAGTACAGGTTACCGCCTCATATGGCTACACCTTC.